These 30 T cell receptor beta chains originate from one sample sequenced in a study of monozygotic twins with inflammatory bowel disease. After re-calling the 5' RACE reads, TCRdb lists one entry per CDR3 protein, DNA absent. Recorded for this sample: 150,000 or so distinct CDR3 sequences. Sequencing used blood. The receptors originated from a human donor with ulcerative colitis or Crohn's disease, or a healthy co-twin of an affected twin (not recorded which).

This chain joins TRBV11-2 and TRBJ2-1; TCRdb outputs TRBD1, but without DNA this stays unchecked. Per germline, CDR1 SGHAT and CDR2 FQNNGV. CDR3 size: 14 residues. CDR3 sequence: CASSFALGGNEQFF. The variable domain in full, with the rest retrieved from reference TRBV11-2 and TRBJ2-1, is EAGVAQSPRYKIIEKRQSVAFWCNPISGHATLYWYQQILGQGPKLLIQFQNNGVVDDSQLPKDRFSAERLKGVDSTLKIQPAKLEDSAVYLCASSFALGGNEQFFGPGTRLTVL.

The V gene is TRBV9, the J gene TRBJ1-6. CDR3 length: 14 residues. CDR1 and CDR2 from the germline V gene are SGDLS and YYNGEE. CDR3 in amino acids: CASSHDPNNSPLHF. Using reference TRBV9 and TRBJ1-6 for the parts outside the CDR3, the full variable domain is DSGVTQTPKHLITATGQRVTLRCSPRSGDLSVYWYQQSLDQGLQFLIQYYNGEERAKGNILERFSAQQFPDLHSELNLSSLELGDSALYFCASSHDPNNSPLHFGNGTRLTVT.

The genes are TRBV6-2 or TRBV6-3 and TRBJ2-7; TCRdb indicates TRBD1, and absent DNA this call remains unverified. Germline V gene sequence: CDR1 MNHEY, CDR2 SVGEGT. CDR3 length: 16 residues. This CDR3 reads CASSSPDRGYSYEQYF.

This chain links TRBV20-1 with TRBJ1-5; TCRdb indicates TRBD1, and absent DNA this call remains unverified. The CDR3 has 16 amino acids. The germline V gene encodes CDR1 DFQATT and CDR2 SNEGSKA (reference sequence). CDR3 sequence reads: CSARDLLGAGTEPQHF.

The chain carries TRBV2 and TRBJ2-7; TCRdb's D gene call, TRBD1, goes unchecked for lack of DNA. The CDR3 has 15 residues. Germline V gives CDR1 SNHLY, CDR2 FYNNEI. The CDR3 protein is CASHFGTLSSYEQYF.

The J gene is TRBJ1-6, the V gene TRBV4-1. This CDR3 comprises 15 residues. Germline CDR1 is MGHRA and CDR2 is YSYEKL. The CDR3 is CASSQELGRDSPLHF.

The V and J genes are TRBV18 and TRBJ2-7; checking the TCRdb D call of TRBD2 is not possible without DNA. Germline values: CDR1 KGHSH, CDR2 LQKENI. This CDR3 region has 13 residues. CDR3: CASSRDPRGEQYF.

The chain joins TRBV6-1 to TRBJ2-3; absent DNA, TCRdb's TRBD2 call cannot be checked. This CDR3 contains 15 residues. Germline V lookup: CDR1 MNHNS, CDR2 SASEGT. CDR3 sequence reads: CASGGLAGVTDTQYF.

The CDR3 is CSAPLGGETQYF. The V call is TRBV20-1, the J call TRBJ2-5; the D gene TCRdb calls, TRBD1, cannot be checked with no DNA. The germline V gene encodes CDR1 DFQATT and CDR2 SNEGSKA (reference sequence). CDR3 length: 12 residues.

The J gene is TRBJ2-1, the V gene TRBV6-1; no DNA is available, so the TRBD2 call from TCRdb remains unchecked. CDR3 length: 15 residues. Germline V gene sequence: CDR1 MNHNS, CDR2 SASEGT. The CDR3 region is CASSVIGGAGNEQFF.

The chain is built from TRBV12-3 or TRBV12-4 and TRBJ2-7; TCRdb proposes TRBD2, but this gene call is untestable without DNA. There are 14 residues in the CDR3. CDR3 sequence: CASSRLAGVGEQYF.

The chain has TRBV2 and TRBJ2-1; TCRdb's D gene call, TRBD1, goes unchecked for lack of DNA. The germline gives CDR1 SNHLY, CDR2 FYNNEI. CDR3 size: 16 residues. This chain's CDR3 is CASSVGAGSSYNEQFF. Based on the CDR3 plus reference TRBV2 and TRBJ2-1, the full variable domain is EPEVTQTPSHQVTQMGQEVILRCVPISNHLYFYWYRQILGQKVEFLVSFYNNEISEKSEIFDDQFSVERPDGSNFTLKIRSTKLEDSAMYFCASSVGAGSSYNEQFFGPGTRLTVL.

The chain couples TRBV20-1 to TRBJ2-7. The CDR3 sequence is 13 residues long. Per germline, CDR1 DFQATT and CDR2 SNEGSKA (reference sequence). The CDR3 is CSARGRTTYEQYF.

V gene TRBV5-1 combines with J gene TRBJ2-5; without DNA, the TCRdb call of TRBD1 cannot be checked. CDR3 size: 13 residues. Germline CDR1 is SGHRS and CDR2 is YFSETQ. The CDR3 protein is CASTPGQEETQYF.

The rearrangement links TRBV5-1 to TRBJ2-5; the D call from TCRdb, TRBD2, cannot be confirmed without DNA. CDR3 size: 13 residues. Per germline, CDR1 SGHRS and CDR2 YFSETQ. The CDR3 sequence is CASSLEGRETQYF.

The chain links TRBV6-1 to TRBJ1-1; with no DNA, the TCRdb D assignment of TRBD1 cannot be verified. Per the germline V gene, CDR1 is MNHNS and CDR2 is SASEGT. The length of the CDR3 is 14 residues. CDR3 region: CASGDRGKSTEAFF.

The rearrangement joins TRBV27 to TRBJ1-2; the TRBD1 assignment by TCRdb is unverifiable without DNA. The CDR3 consists of 15 residues. Germline CDR1 and CDR2: MNHEY and SMNVEV (reference sequence). CDR3 in amino acids: CASSETGGTRYGYTF.

The chain has TRBV12-3 or TRBV12-4 and TRBJ1-1. There are 13 residues in the CDR3. CDR3 sequence reads: CASRAGGLGRAFF.

The J gene is TRBJ1-2, the V gene TRBV5-1; TCRdb's D call, TRBD1, is unchecked because there is no DNA. The germline V gene encodes CDR1 SGHRS and CDR2 YFSETQ. The CDR3 contains 17 residues. This chain's CDR3 is CASSLAKTGDLHYGYTF.

The gene calls are TRBV4-1 and TRBJ2-1; checking the TCRdb D call of TRBD1 is not possible without DNA. From germline, CDR1 is MGHRA and CDR2 YSYEKL. The CDR3 is 15 residues long. CDR3: CASSHPVTGTDEQFF.

This chain uses TRBV6-1 with TRBJ1-4; TCRdb gives TRBD1 as the D gene, but with no DNA this cannot be confirmed. The germline CDR1 and CDR2 sequences are MNHNS and SASEGT. This CDR3 region has 18 residues. Here the CDR3 reads CASSHNTGTGDLREKLFF.

V is TRBV5-5 and J is TRBJ1-2. The germline V gene encodes CDR1 SGHKS and CDR2 YYEKEE (reference sequence). The CDR3 is 11 amino acids. The CDR3 protein is CASSSREGYTF.

The J gene is TRBJ2-7, the V gene TRBV21-1; there is no DNA to check the TCRdb D call of TRBD2. TRBV21-1 is recorded as a pseudogene. The CDR3 length is 16 residues. The CDR3 spells CASSKPRMWAGDEQYF.

The V and J genes are TRBV6-5 and TRBJ2-1; the D call from TCRdb, TRBD1, cannot be confirmed without DNA. This CDR3 is built from 15 residues. Per the germline V gene, CDR1 is MNHEY and CDR2 is SVGAGI. This chain's CDR3 is CASSYRDRGRNEQFF.

The chain has TRBV29-1 and TRBJ2-7; TCRdb lists TRBD2, though no DNA is available to test this call. The CDR3 length is 15 residues. Germline lookup yields CDR1 SQVTM and CDR2 ANQGSEA. CDR3: CSVGGGTSGPYEQYF.

The chain employs TRBV7-8 and TRBJ1-4; checking the TCRdb D call of TRBD1 is not possible without DNA. The V gene's germline CDR1 is SGHVS and CDR2 FQNEAQ. The CDR3 contains 18 residues. CDR3: CASSPTTDRPPTNEKLFF.

The V call is TRBV3-1, the J call TRBJ2-7. CDR1 is LGHDT and CDR2 is YNNKEL in the germline V gene (reference sequence). The CDR3 is made up of 12 amino acids. CDR3 in amino acids: CASSQDGHEQYF.

The V gene is TRBV5-6, the J gene TRBJ2-6. The CDR3 is 17 amino acids. Per germline, CDR1 SGHDT and CDR2 YYEEEE. The CDR3 is CASSQTGQGFGANVLTF.

The CDR3 spells CASSLKTGAATDTQYF. The chain joins TRBV5-1 to TRBJ2-3; no DNA is available, so the TRBD2 call from TCRdb remains unchecked. Germline assignment: CDR1 SGHRS and CDR2 YFSETQ. This CDR3 region has 16 residues.

The chain combines TRBV5-4 with TRBJ1-2; the D call of TRBD1 rests on TCRdb alone, since no DNA is present to check it. Germline CDR1 SGHNT, CDR2 YYREEE (reference sequence). The CDR3 consists of 17 residues. The CDR3 protein is CASSSGAGTLSVHGYTF.